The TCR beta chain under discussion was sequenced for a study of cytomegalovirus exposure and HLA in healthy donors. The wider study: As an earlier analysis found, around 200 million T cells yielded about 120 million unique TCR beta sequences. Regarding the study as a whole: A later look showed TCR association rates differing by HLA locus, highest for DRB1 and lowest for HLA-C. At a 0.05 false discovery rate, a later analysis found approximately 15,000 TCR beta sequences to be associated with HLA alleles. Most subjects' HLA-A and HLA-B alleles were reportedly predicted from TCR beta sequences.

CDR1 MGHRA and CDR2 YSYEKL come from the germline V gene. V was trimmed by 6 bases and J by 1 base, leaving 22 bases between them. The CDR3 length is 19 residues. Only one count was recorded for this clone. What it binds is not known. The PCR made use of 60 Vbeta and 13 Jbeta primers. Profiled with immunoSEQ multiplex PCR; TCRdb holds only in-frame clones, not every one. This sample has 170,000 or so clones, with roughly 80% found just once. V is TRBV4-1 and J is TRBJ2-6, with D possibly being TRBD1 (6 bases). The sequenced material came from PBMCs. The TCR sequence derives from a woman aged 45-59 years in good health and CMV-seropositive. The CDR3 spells CASRPPNRAPRSGANVLTF. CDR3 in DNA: TGCGCCAGCAGGCCCCCAAACAGGGCCCCCAGGTCTGGGGCCAACGTCCTGACTTTC.